This TCR beta chain was recovered during a study of blood T cell repertoires in COVID-19. Study information: Samples came from the United States, Italy and Spain, spanning acute and convalescent COVID-19. Sample material is recorded as cDNA or gDNA derived from T cells, B-cell-depleted T cells, or PBMCs.

This CDR3 contains 17 residues. Germline V CDR1 and CDR2: MDHEN, SYDVKM. Between the trimmed V and J ends, which lost 3 bases and 10 bases, there was a span of 22 bases. Authors' data handling: Reference gene primer amplification yielded estimated nucleated cell counts. Measured with immunoSEQ multiplex PCR; TCRdb has only the in-frame clones, and not every one. That table supplies the V and J calls and clone size; D and trimming were determined from the DNA. The sample gives 150,000 to 200,000 clones, 88% of which show up once; approximately 24% is in the top ten. The chain uses TRBV28 and TRBJ1-6, with D perhaps matching TRBD1 (6 bases). The clonotype was recovered from a man in his 60s with acute or convalescent COVID-19. Specimen: peripheral blood. The CDR3 spells CASSFLTPGTSVSPLHF. The CDR3 nucleotides read TGTGCCAGCAGTTTCCTTACCCCCGGGACAAGCGTCTCACCCCTCCACTTT. Full variable domain (rest looked up from reference TRBV28 and TRBJ1-6): DVKVTQSSRYLVKRTGEKVFLECVQDMDHENMFWYRQDPGLGLRLIYFSYDVKMKEKGDIPEGYSVSREKKERFSLILESASTNQTSMYLCASSFLTPGTSVSPLHFGNGTRLTVT.